The text below deals with one TCR beta chain. Antigen: not known. These data come from a study of human T cells and chemical hapten exposure. The wider study: Patients got weekly scalp diphenylcyclopropenone doses over the roughly 22-week study. There were per-sample TCR yield variations, arising mainly from small pooled library volume differences.

Findings and limits, study-wide: TCRs above 1 in 1000 frequency did not change with DPC sensitization.

Described time point: patch test 1, 2 weeks after DPC sensitization. The treatment here: therapeutic diphenylcyclopropenone sensitization with weekly scalp DPC. From the RACE reads, TCRdb called clonotypes with MiXCR, one entry per CDR3 protein. The table lists around 100,000 distinct CDR3 sequences, approximately 10% of them singletons. This clonotype originated in a woman aged 40 to 50 with alopecia areata. Some clones in this sample may be carry-over from other donors' samples. Sequencing was performed on whole blood, taken in connection with sensitization to the hapten diphenylcyclopropenone (DPC).

The CDR3 region is CASSQDANEQFF. For the CDR3, the DNA is TGTGCCAGCAGTCAGGACGCGAATGAGCAGTTCTTC. The rearrangement joins TRBV6-2 or TRBV6-3 to TRBJ2-1, with D uncertain. The CDR3 runs 12 residues. Per the germline V gene, CDR1 is MNHEY and CDR2 is SVGEGT. Between the trimmed V and J ends, which lost 5 bases and 7 bases, there was a span of 9 bases.